This T cell receptor beta chain originates from a study of cytomegalovirus exposure and HLA in healthy donors. Study results and caveats: As was reported, the classifier diagnosed cytomegalovirus status with high specificity and sensitivity.

Method: immunoSEQ multiplex PCR; TCRdb's copy keeps in-frame clones and lacks some. This table has hundreds of thousands of clones, roughly 87% appearing once. Concerning this clone itself: What it recognizes is unknown.

Separation from the 666-subject first cohort characterized the roughly 120-subject validation cohort, to which the donors belonged. V shed 4 bases, J shed 4 bases, and the junction held 0 bases outside the gene matches. The germline gives CDR1 MNHNS, CDR2 SASEGT. The CDR3 has 13 residues. The gene calls are TRBV6-1 and TRBJ1-2; 10 bases are a match to TRBD1. The sequenced sample consisted of PBMCs. This receptor was identified in a man younger than 35 in good health and CMV-seropositive. CDR3 DNA: TGTGCCAGCAGTGGGACAGGGGGCTATGGCTACACCTTC. Its protein is CASSGTGGYGYTF.